These 13 T cell receptor beta chains were sequenced from one sample in a study of T cell responses to AZD1222 COVID-19 vaccine. The method was immunoSEQ multiplex PCR; TCRdb's version includes in-frame clones alone and lacks a portion of them. The sample carries 70,000 to 95,000 clones, 89% recorded once. The source was peripheral blood, collected on day 0 of MenACWY control vaccination. Receptors were obtained from an adult in good health.

This clone was seen just once. The CDR3 reads CASMPGQGGTEAFF. The CDR3 DNA sequence: TGTGCCAGCATGCCGGGACAGGGTGGGACTGAAGCTTTCTTT. The rearrangement uses TRBV6-5 and TRBJ1-1; TRBD1 matches 9 bases. CDR3 length: 14 amino acids. From germline, CDR1 is MNHEY and CDR2 SVGAGI. V lost 7 bases and J lost 5; bases outside the gene matches: 8.

The chain couples TRBV4-2 to TRBJ2-1; D remains ambiguous. CDR1 is LGHNA and CDR2 is YNFKEQ in the germline V gene. The V and J ends lost 0 bases and 0 bases respectively, with 12 bases between them. This CDR3 has 17 residues. CDR3 nucleotide sequence: TGTGCCAGCAGCCAAGATTCCCCGGTTAGCTCCTACAATGAGCAGTTCTTC. It translates to CASSQDSPVSSYNEQFF.

The chain carries TRBV4-1 and TRBJ2-5; D is possibly TRBD2 (6 bases). CDR1 is MGHRA and CDR2 is YSYEKL in the germline V gene. The CDR3 length is 15 residues. V was trimmed by 4 bases and J by 5 bases, leaving 17 bases between them. The CDR3 here is CASSPQAVGRETQYF. DNA for the CDR3: TGCGCCAGCAGCCCCCAGGCGGTAGGGAGGGAGACCCAGTACTTC.

The V and J genes are TRBV5-4 and TRBJ1-1, with a weak D call TRBD1 (6 bases). Per the germline V gene, CDR1 is SGHNT and CDR2 is YYREEE (reference sequence). The CDR3 is 14 residues long. V lost 5 bases to trimming and J lost 1 base, with 12 bases between them. CDR3 loop: CASRAKGGNTEAFF. The CDR3 DNA is TGTGCCAGCAGGGCTAAGGGGGGGAACACTGAAGCTTTCTTT.

This clone was counted a single time. The chain couples TRBV10-2 to TRBJ2-7, with 8 positions matching TRBD2. V gave up 4 bases and J gave up 0 bases; unmatched junction bases: 5. Germline V gene sequence: CDR1 WSHSY, CDR2 SAAADI. This CDR3 region has 15 residues. CDR3 nucleotides: TGCGCCAGCAGTGGTGGGACTAGTCACTCCTACGAGCAGTACTTC. Translation: CASSGGTSHSYEQYF.

This chain uses TRBV7-9 with TRBJ2-3; D not certain. Per germline, CDR1 SEHNR and CDR2 FQNEAQ (reference sequence). V was cut by 0 bases and J by 2 bases, with 9 bases left in between. This CDR3 is built from 15 residues. This CDR3 is CASSLASSHTDTQYF. The CDR3 DNA reads as TGTGCCAGCAGCTTAGCTAGCAGCCACACAGATACGCAGTATTTT.

The chain recombines TRBV29-1 with TRBJ2-1; D ambiguous. V was trimmed by 4 bases and J by 9 bases, leaving 13 bases between them. The CDR3 totals 12 residues. Germline CDR1 is SQVTM and CDR2 is ANQGSEA. The CDR3 nucleotides are TGCAGCGTTGGCGGCAGGTGGGCTGAGCAGTTCTTC. As protein: CSVGGRWAEQFF.

This clone was recorded once. The V call is TRBV10-2, the J call TRBJ2-7; TRBD2 matches at 10 bases. J was trimmed by 3 bases and V by 5 bases; bases with no gene match: 4. Per germline, CDR1 WSHSY and CDR2 SAAADI. This CDR3 has 14 amino acids. In nucleotides, the CDR3 is TGCGCCAGCAGTCCGTCTAGCGGGGGCTACGAGCAGTACTTC. Protein product: CASSPSSGGYEQYF.

This clone was detected once. The chain's CDR3 is CASSPGTGGTGELFF. The CDR3 DNA is TGTGCCAGCAGTCCCGGGACAGGGGGAACGGGGGAGCTGTTTTTT. The chain couples TRBV6-5 to TRBJ2-2, with 11 bases matching TRBD1. This CDR3 is built from 15 residues. Germline-derived CDR1 and CDR2 are MNHEY and SVGAGI. V shed 5 bases, J shed 8 bases, and the junction held 7 bases outside the gene matches.

This sequence joins TRBV27 and TRBJ2-7; 10 positions match TRBD2. Per the germline V gene, CDR1 is MNHEY and CDR2 is SMNVEV (reference sequence). V gave up 5 bases and J gave up 1 base; unmatched junction bases: 5. The CDR3 has 15 residues. The CDR3 region has the DNA TGTGCCAGCAGTCCTAGCGGGGGCGCTTCCTACGAGCAGTACTTC. Protein product: CASSPSGGASYEQYF.

The gene calls are TRBV28 and TRBJ1-2, with D possibly TRBD1 on 6 matching bases. CDR3 size: 13 residues. Germline loops: CDR1 MDHEN, CDR2 SYDVKM. The V and J ends lost 3 bases and 3 bases respectively, with 8 bases between them. The CDR3 is CASSFGQHYGYTF. The CDR3 DNA reads TGTGCCAGCAGTTTCGGACAGCACTATGGCTACACCTTC.

The genes are TRBV29-1 and TRBJ1-2, with 9 bases fitting TRBD1. This CDR3 region has 13 residues. Unmatched junction bases numbered 3, after V lost 6 bases and J lost 1 base. The V gene's germline CDR1 is SQVTM and CDR2 ANQGSEA. This CDR3 reads CSVPGQGNYGYTF. The CDR3 DNA reads TGCAGCGTCCCGGGACAGGGTAACTATGGCTACACCTTC.

This rearrangement joins TRBV4-3 to TRBJ1-2; possibly TRBD1 for D (5 bases). The CDR3 sequence is 17 residues long. Germline lookup yields CDR1 LGHNA and CDR2 YSLEER. The V and J ends lost 0 bases and 4 bases respectively, with 18 bases between them. This chain's CDR3 is CASSQEARRGQPYGYTF. The CDR3 DNA sequence: TGCGCCAGCAGCCAAGAAGCCCGACGGGGCCAGCCCTATGGCTACACCTTC.